Following are 23 T cell receptor beta chains from one sample sequenced in a study of CD8 T cells in Susac syndrome. The RNA, about 0.5 to 1 ug, was put through reverse transcription using random hexamers. TCRdb analysed the immunoSEQ multiplex PCR reads with MiXCR anew, one entry per CDR3 protein. The sample yields tens of thousands of distinct CDR3 sequences, more than 85% seen once. Material: CD8+ T cells from PBMCs. Source of these receptors: a human donor in good health.

The chain combines TRBV2 with TRBJ2-2; 12 positions match TRBD2. Trimming removed 5 bases from V and 5 bases from J; junction bases left unmatched: 6. The germline V gene encodes CDR1 SNHLY and CDR2 FYNNEI. The CDR3 spans 16 residues. CDR3 in amino acids: CASSLTSGRRTGELFF. As DNA, the CDR3 is TGTGCCAGCAGTCTGACTAGCGGGAGACGGACCGGGGAGCTGTTTTTT. Supplemented by reference TRBV2 and TRBJ2-2, the full variable domain reads EPEVTQTPSHQVTQMGQEVILRCVPISNHLYFYWYRQILGQKVEFLVSFYNNEISEKSEIFDDQFSVERPDGSNFTLKIRSTKLEDSAMYFCASSLTSGRRTGELFFGEGSRLTVL.

The V and J genes are TRBV11-2 and TRBJ2-7; D is possibly TRBD1 or TRBD2 (5 bases each). Germline CDR1 SGHAT, CDR2 FQNNGV. CDR3 length equals 14 residues. V shed 5 bases and J shed 6 bases, with 17 bases lying between them. CDR3 region: CASSTHGTQVEQYF. The CDR3 region has the DNA TGTGCCAGCAGCACGCACGGGACGCAAGTCGAGCAGTACTTC.

This clonotype occurred once. This sequence joins TRBV7-9 and TRBJ1-2; no definite D call. CDR1 is SEHNR and CDR2 is FQNEAQ in the germline V gene (reference sequence). Between the trimmed V and J ends, which lost 2 bases and 7 bases, there was a span of 14 bases. This CDR3 contains 14 residues. The CDR3 loop is CASSLSRERGGYTF. CDR3 bases: TGTGCCAGCAGCTTATCAAGGGAACGCGGTGGCTACACCTTC.

This chain joins TRBV4-3 and TRBJ2-5, with 10 nucleotides matching TRBD1. The CDR3 consists of 13 residues. V was clipped by 6 bases and J by 5 bases; unmatched bases: 3. Germline loops: CDR1 LGHNA, CDR2 YSLEER. CDR3 loop: CASRGQGFETQYF. DNA for the CDR3: TGCGCCAGCAGGGGACAGGGGTTTGAGACCCAGTACTTC.

The CDR3 protein is CASEQGIKNIQYF. In nucleotides, the CDR3 is TGTGCCAGTGAACAGGGAATTAAAAACATTCAGTACTTC. The chain recombines TRBV2 with TRBJ2-4, with D tentatively TRBD1 (6 bases). Germline-derived CDR1 and CDR2 are SNHLY and FYNNEI. Deletions cut 9 bases from V and 4 bases from J, with 13 bases between. The CDR3 consists of 13 residues. Filled out from reference TRBV2 and TRBJ2-4, the complete variable domain reads EPEVTQTPSHQVTQMGQEVILRCVPISNHLYFYWYRQILGQKVEFLVSFYNNEISEKSEIFDDQFSVERPDGSNFTLKIRSTKLEDSAMYFCASEQGIKNIQYFGAGTRLSVL.

The chain is built from TRBV28 and TRBJ2-3, with D tentatively TRBD2 (6 bases). The CDR3 sequence is 17 residues long. Per germline, CDR1 MDHEN and CDR2 SYDVKM. The V and J ends lost 3 bases and 3 bases respectively, with 19 bases between them. CDR3 DNA: TGTGCCAGCAGTTTTTCCCCCGGGACTGAACCAACAGATACGCAGTATTTT. Protein: CASSFSPGTEPTDTQYF.

The chain is built from TRBV18 and TRBJ2-7; 7 positions match TRBD1. The CDR3 has 16 residues. V trimming: 3 bases; J trimming: 2 bases; junction bases outside the gene matches: 10. Germline CDR1 KGHSH, CDR2 LQKENI. For the CDR3, the DNA is TGTGCCAGCTCACCTACCCGGGACAGCCTTACCTACGAGCAGTACTTC. It specifies CASSPTRDSLTYEQYF.

This sequence joins TRBV7-9 and TRBJ2-7, with TRBD1 as a possible D gene (6 bases). CDR3 length: 14 residues. Germline V CDR1 and CDR2: SEHNR, FQNEAQ (reference sequence). With 4 bases removed from V and 3 bases from J, the gap between germline ends came to 13 bases. CDR3 in amino acids: CASSSGTSNYEQYF. The CDR3 bases are TGTGCCAGCAGCTCCGGGACATCGAACTACGAGCAGTACTTC.

V gene TRBV24-1 combines with J gene TRBJ2-2; D may be TRBD2 (6 bases). V dropped 2 bases and J dropped 2 bases, with 11 bases sitting between them. CDR3 length equals 16 residues. CDR1 is KGHDR and CDR2 is SFDVKD in the germline V gene. CDR3 sequence: CATSDSGTPNTGELFF. The CDR3 DNA is TGTGCCACCAGTGATTCCGGGACTCCAAACACCGGGGAGCTGTTTTTT.

V usage is TRBV27 and J usage is TRBJ1-5; the D gene is possibly TRBD1 (5 bases). V was trimmed by 3 bases and J by 4 bases, leaving 13 bases between them. This CDR3 contains 15 residues. Germline V gene lookup returns CDR1 MNHEY and CDR2 SMNVEV (reference sequence). In nucleotides, the CDR3 is TGTGCCAGCAGTTTGGTCCCAGGGTTTAATCAGCCCCAGCATTTT. Amino acid sequence: CASSLVPGFNQPQHF.

The V call is TRBV20-1, the J call TRBJ2-7; D gene uncertain. V lost 6 bases and J lost 0, with 15 bases in between. Germline CDR1 DFQATT, CDR2 SNEGSKA (reference sequence). This CDR3 is 14 amino acids long. The CDR3 nucleotides read TGCAGTGCCCCACACCCCTCTCGCTCCTACGAGCAGTACTTC. The encoded protein is CSAPHPSRSYEQYF.

The chain is built from TRBV3-1 and TRBJ2-2; D may match TRBD1 or TRBD2 (6 bases each). The CDR3 is made up of 15 amino acids. Between the trimmed V and J ends, which lost 1 base and 6 bases, there was a span of 12 bases. From germline, CDR1 is LGHDT and CDR2 YNNKEL (reference sequence). The CDR3 region is CASSQAHREAGELFF. For the CDR3, the DNA is TGTGCCAGCAGCCAAGCGCACAGGGAGGCCGGGGAGCTGTTTTTT.

V gene TRBV10-3 combines with J gene TRBJ2-7, with D possibly matching TRBD1 (6 bases). V was shortened by 6 bases and J by 0 bases, with 18 bases between the two germline ends. Germline CDR1 is ENHRY and CDR2 is SYGVKD. This CDR3 contains 16 residues. This CDR3 is CAISPRGQTSSYEQYF. In DNA, the CDR3 is TGTGCCATCAGCCCAAGAGGACAGACGAGCTCCTACGAGCAGTACTTC.

V usage is TRBV12-3 or TRBV12-4 and J usage is TRBJ2-3; 7 nucleotides agree with TRBD1. CDR3 length equals 14 residues. The V and J ends lost 6 bases and 2 bases, in that order; junction bases with no gene match: 5. CDR3 DNA sequence: TGTGCCAGCAGCTCCAGGGGGTTCACAGATACGCAGTATTTT. It encodes CASSSRGFTDTQYF.

The chain joins TRBV6-2 or TRBV6-3 to TRBJ2-7, with 10 bases that match TRBD1. Trimming removed 6 bases from V and 3 bases from J; junction bases left unmatched: 2. Germline-derived CDR1 and CDR2 are MNHEY and SVGEGT. This CDR3 region has 13 residues. CDR3 coding DNA: TGTGCCAGCAGGGGGACAGGGGTCTACGAGCAGTACTTC. This translates into CASRGTGVYEQYF.

The chain has TRBV29-1 and TRBJ1-1; 10 bases line up with TRBD1. CDR3 size: 15 residues. Trimming removed 4 bases from V and 4 bases from J; junction bases left unmatched: 9. The germline V gene has CDR1 SQVTM and CDR2 ANQGSEA. CDR3 sequence reads: CSVVPGQGMSTEAFF. The CDR3 coding sequence is TGCAGCGTTGTCCCGGGACAGGGGATGAGCACTGAAGCTTTCTTT.

This chain uses TRBV4-1 with TRBJ2-1; 9 bases are a match to TRBD2. The ends lost 0 bases at V and 14 bases at J; junction bases unmatched: 17. The germline gives CDR1 MGHRA, CDR2 YSYEKL. This CDR3 is built from 17 residues. The CDR3 sequence is CASSQDGAERLAANKFF. CDR3 bases: TGCGCCAGCAGCCAAGATGGGGCGGAAAGACTAGCGGCTAATAAGTTCTTC.

V and J are TRBV7-9 and TRBJ2-3; no clear D gene. In germline, CDR1 is SEHNR, CDR2 FQNEAQ (reference sequence). This CDR3 is built from 10 residues. V was pared by 8 bases and J by 4 bases, with 4 bases between. The CDR3, as DNA: TGTGCCAGCTCCCCAGATACGCAGTATTTT. It codes for CASSPDTQYF.

This rearrangement joins TRBV5-1 to TRBJ2-2, with D perhaps given as TRBD1 or TRBD2 (5 bases each). The CDR3 sequence is 13 residues long. Trimming removed 7 bases at V and 3 bases at J, with 10 bases between. Germline loops: CDR1 SGHRS, CDR2 YFSETQ. The CDR3 loop reads CASGGLDTGELFF. CDR3 sequence (DNA): TGCGCCAGCGGGGGTTTAGACACCGGGGAGCTGTTTTTT.

J is TRBJ2-7 and V is TRBV4-1; no definite D call. Germline V CDR1 and CDR2: MGHRA, YSYEKL. The V end lost 1 base, the J end lost 7 bases, and 5 bases lay between the germline ends. The length of the CDR3 is 11 residues. CDR3 in amino acids: CASSQAREQYF. The CDR3 DNA is TGCGCCAGCAGCCAAGCAAGAGAGCAGTACTTC.

This chain uses TRBV18 with TRBJ2-7; no clear D gene. The germline V gene encodes CDR1 KGHSH and CDR2 LQKENI. Trimming left V 6 bases short and J 2 bases short, with 14 bases between. CDR3 size: 14 residues. The CDR3 DNA follows: TGTGCCAGCTCGCCAGCGACAACTACCTACGAGCAGTACTTC. As protein: CASSPATTTYEQYF.

The V call is TRBV10-2, the J call TRBJ1-5; TRBD1 aligns across 7 bases. There are 15 residues in the CDR3. The trim removed 10 bases at V and 5 bases at J, leaving 14 bases unmatched. Germline values: CDR1 WSHSY, CDR2 SAAADI. CDR3 amino acids: CAMRTGDTRDQPQHF. The CDR3 DNA reads as TGCGCCATGCGGACAGGAGATACTAGGGATCAGCCCCAGCATTTT.

The J gene is TRBJ2-3, the V gene TRBV29-1; D is ambiguous. Trimming shortened V by 7 bases and J by 5 bases, and 7 bases separated the two germline ends. This CDR3 region has 10 residues. Germline-derived CDR1 and CDR2 are SQVTM and ANQGSEA. CDR3 protein: CSAWRDTQYF. CDR3 nucleotide sequence: TGCAGCGCCTGGAGAGATACGCAGTATTTT.